This T cell receptor (beta chain) was sequenced during a study of cytomegalovirus exposure and HLA in healthy donors. Study details: From some 190 million T cells, an earlier analysis saw approximately 120 million unique TCR beta sequences.

Overall study results and limits: Immune exposure was documented only through CMV serostatus. Roughly even sequencing depth across donors was the assumption behind the presence/absence analyses.

Vbeta (60) and Jbeta (13) primers were used in the PCR. TCRdb keeps only in-frame clones here, not all; method: immunoSEQ multiplex PCR. The sample shows 140,000 or so clones, approximately 68% of them seen only once. V lost 7 bases and J lost 2, with 14 bases in between. Germline V CDR1 and CDR2: MDHEN, SYDVKM. The CDR3 covers 15 residues. As concerns this clone: Antigen unknown.

This TCR was sampled from a man in his sixties in good health and CMV-seronegative. The J gene is TRBJ2-2, the V gene TRBV28, with D tentatively TRBD1 (6 bases). The material sequenced was PBMCs. The CDR3 reads CASIVDRRNTGELFF. As DNA, the CDR3 is TGTGCCAGCATTGTAGACAGGCGTAACACCGGGGAGCTGTTTTTT.